These T cell receptor beta chains were read from a single sample in a study of identical twins. TCRdb re-analysed the 5' RACE reads in MiXCR, keeping a single row per CDR3 protein. The table shows 450,000 or so distinct CDR3 sequences, with approximately 15% occurring only once. The same data also contributed to another study, on yellow fever vaccine responses in identical twins.

The sequenced sample consisted of CD4+ T cells sorted from blood. These receptor sequences come from a woman aged 18-30 years in good health. Both conserved end residues are part of each CDR3. The D gene is left open where the match is weak. Expanded clones get a size class; other rows say once, few or many, or leave the size out.

v_call: TRBV12-3/TRBV12-4
j_call: TRBJ2-2
clone_size: NA
d_call: TRBD2
cdr3_nt: TGTGCCAGCAGTTTTTTACCCCTAGCGGGAGCTGTGGACACCGGGGAGCTGTTTTTT
cdr3_aa: CASSFLPLAGAVDTGELFF

v_call: TRBV28
j_call: TRBJ2-2
clone_size: NA
d_call: TRBD2
cdr3_nt: TGTGCCAGCAGTAGGGGAGGGCTCACCGGGGAGCTGTTTTTT
cdr3_aa: CASSRGGLTGELFF

v_call: TRBV2
j_call: TRBJ2-7
clone_size: once
d_call: TRBD1
cdr3_nt: TGTGCCAGCAGCTACAGGGGCGCCTACGAGCAGTACTTC
cdr3_aa: CASSYRGAYEQYF

v_call: TRBV9
j_call: TRBJ2-1
clone_size: few
d_call: TRBD2
cdr3_nt: TGTGCCAGCAGCCCCCGGACTAGTAAGCAGTTCTTC
cdr3_aa: CASSPRTSKQFF

v_call: TRBV29-1
j_call: TRBJ2-1
clone_size: many
d_call: NA
cdr3_nt: TGCAGCGCTCTGAGAGGGGCCGTCCGCAATGAGCAGTTCTTC
cdr3_aa: CSALRGAVRNEQFF

v_call: TRBV7-9
j_call: TRBJ2-3
clone_size: NA
d_call: NA
cdr3_nt: TGTGCCAGCAGCTTAGTGTGGCCAGATACGCAGTATTTT
cdr3_aa: CASSLVWPDTQYF

v_call: TRBV6-2/TRBV6-3
j_call: TRBJ2-1
clone_size: few
d_call: TRBD1
cdr3_nt: TGTGCCAGCAGTCGTTCCACCGGGACAGGGAGTGGTGAGCAGTTCTTC
cdr3_aa: CASSRSTGTGSGEQFF

v_call: TRBV5-1
j_call: TRBJ2-7
clone_size: many
d_call: TRBD1
cdr3_nt: TGCGCCAGCAGCGCGGGACAGGGCGCCCGGTATTACGAGCAGTACTTC
cdr3_aa: CASSAGQGARYYEQYF

v_call: TRBV19
j_call: TRBJ2-1
clone_size: NA
d_call: TRBD2
cdr3_nt: TGTGCCAGTAGTCCGGTTAGCGGGAGGGGCGATGAGCAGTTCTTC
cdr3_aa: CASSPVSGRGDEQFF

v_call: TRBV18
j_call: TRBJ2-7
clone_size: many
d_call: TRBD1
cdr3_nt: TGTGCCAGCTCCCAGGGGGCCGAGCAGTACTTC
cdr3_aa: CASSQGAEQYF

v_call: TRBV9
j_call: TRBJ2-1
clone_size: NA
d_call: TRBD2
cdr3_nt: TGTGCCAGCAGCGTACTGGCGGGAGTTCTCAATGAGCAGTTCTTC
cdr3_aa: CASSVLAGVLNEQFF

v_call: TRBV5-1
j_call: TRBJ2-1
clone_size: NA
d_call: NA
cdr3_nt: TGCGCCAGCAGCTTAGGAGGGGGGCAGTACAATGAGCAGTTCTTC
cdr3_aa: CASSLGGGQYNEQFF

v_call: TRBV12-3/TRBV12-4
j_call: TRBJ1-5
clone_size: few
d_call: NA
cdr3_nt: TGTGCCAGCAGTCTGGGGGGGGGCTACAATCAGCCCCAGCATTTT
cdr3_aa: CASSLGGGYNQPQHF

v_call: TRBV12-3/TRBV12-4
j_call: TRBJ1-6
clone_size: many
d_call: NA
cdr3_nt: TGTGCCAGCAGTCCTTCGGCCAGGCGTAATTCACCCCTCCACTTT
cdr3_aa: CASSPSARRNSPLHF

v_call: TRBV4-2
j_call: TRBJ2-1
clone_size: NA
d_call: TRBD2
cdr3_nt: TGTGCCAGCAGCCAAGATTGGTCGACTAGCGGGGGCAATGAGCAGTTCTTC
cdr3_aa: CASSQDWSTSGGNEQFF

v_call: TRBV28
j_call: TRBJ2-1
clone_size: few
d_call: TRBD2
cdr3_nt: TGTGCCAGCAGTTTAATGACTAGCGGGAGCAATGAGCAGTTCTTC
cdr3_aa: CASSLMTSGSNEQFF

v_call: TRBV6-1
j_call: TRBJ2-7
clone_size: few
d_call: TRBD2
cdr3_nt: TGTGCCAGCACCGAGAAGGACGGCGGGAGCGAGCAGTACTTC
cdr3_aa: CASTEKDGGSEQYF

v_call: TRBV29-1
j_call: TRBJ2-3
clone_size: NA
d_call: NA
cdr3_nt: TGCAGCGTAGATCCGCCTTACCTTTATACGCAGTATTTT
cdr3_aa: CSVDPPYLYTQYF

v_call: TRBV7-8
j_call: TRBJ2-7
clone_size: many
d_call: NA
cdr3_nt: TGTGCCAGCAGCTTAGCTCCCCCGGCAGCGAGCTCCTACGAGCAGTACTTC
cdr3_aa: CASSLAPPAASSYEQYF

v_call: TRBV20-1
j_call: TRBJ2-1
clone_size: few
d_call: NA
cdr3_nt: TGCAGTGCTAGCGTGGACGGACTTACCGATGAGCAGTTCTTC
cdr3_aa: CSASVDGLTDEQFF

v_call: TRBV11-2
j_call: TRBJ2-1
clone_size: NA
d_call: NA
cdr3_nt: TGTGCCAGCAGCTTAGATCCTCCGGGGTTGAAGTTCTTC
cdr3_aa: CASSLDPPGLKFF

v_call: TRBV7-2
j_call: TRBJ2-7
clone_size: NA
d_call: NA
cdr3_nt: TGTGCCAGCAGCTTGTCTGGGAATTACTACGAGCAGTACTTC
cdr3_aa: CASSLSGNYYEQYF

v_call: TRBV28
j_call: TRBJ2-5
clone_size: NA
d_call: NA
cdr3_nt: TGTGCCAGCCGTGATGCAGGGGAAGAGACCCAGTACTTC
cdr3_aa: CASRDAGEETQYF

v_call: TRBV14
j_call: TRBJ2-7
clone_size: NA
d_call: TRBD1
cdr3_nt: TGTGCCAGCAGCCCCCGTGACAGGGCCCGGCAGTACTTC
cdr3_aa: CASSPRDRARQYF

v_call: TRBV9
j_call: TRBJ2-3
clone_size: NA
d_call: NA
cdr3_nt: TGTGCCAGCAGCGTAGTGGACGGGGGCTACACAGATACGCAGTATTTT
cdr3_aa: CASSVVDGGYTDTQYF

v_call: TRBV5-1
j_call: TRBJ1-1
clone_size: NA
d_call: TRBD1
cdr3_nt: TGCGCCAGCAGCCAAACCCGGGACAGGGGATTAGGCACTGAAGCTTTCTTT
cdr3_aa: CASSQTRDRGLGTEAFF

v_call: TRBV12-3/TRBV12-4
j_call: TRBJ2-7
clone_size: many
d_call: NA
cdr3_nt: TGTGCCAGCAGTTTAGGGGGGGGGCCCTCCTACGAGCAGTACTTC
cdr3_aa: CASSLGGGPSYEQYF

v_call: TRBV7-2
j_call: TRBJ2-1
clone_size: few
d_call: TRBD1
cdr3_nt: TGTGCCAGCACCTATTCCGGGACAGTCTCCTACAATGAGCAGTTCTTC
cdr3_aa: CASTYSGTVSYNEQFF

v_call: TRBV2
j_call: TRBJ1-4
clone_size: few
d_call: TRBD1
cdr3_nt: TGTGCCAGCAGCGAGCCCGGGACAGGGAATGAAAAACTGTTTTTT
cdr3_aa: CASSEPGTGNEKLFF

v_call: TRBV12-3/TRBV12-4
j_call: TRBJ2-7
clone_size: few
d_call: TRBD1
cdr3_nt: TGTGCCAGCAGTACCCAGGGACAGGGATTGGGCGAGCAGTACTTC
cdr3_aa: CASSTQGQGLGEQYF

v_call: TRBV20-1
j_call: TRBJ2-3
clone_size: few
d_call: NA
cdr3_nt: TGCAGTGCTGTTGGGGGATCGGGCACAGATACGCAGTATTTT
cdr3_aa: CSAVGGSGTDTQYF

v_call: TRBV2
j_call: TRBJ2-1
clone_size: many
d_call: TRBD1
cdr3_nt: TGTGCCAGCAGTCTCAGGGGGTACAATGAGCAGTTCTTC
cdr3_aa: CASSLRGYNEQFF

v_call: TRBV9
j_call: TRBJ2-3
clone_size: once
d_call: NA
cdr3_nt: TGTGCCAGCAGCGTGAGGGGGGGGATAAAATCTAGCACAGATACGCAGTATTTT
cdr3_aa: CASSVRGGIKSSTDTQYF

v_call: TRBV4-1
j_call: TRBJ2-2
clone_size: NA
d_call: TRBD2
cdr3_nt: TGCGCCAGCAGCCGGGTAGCGGGAGGGTCGAACACCGGGGAGCTGTTTTTT
cdr3_aa: CASSRVAGGSNTGELFF

v_call: TRBV25-1
j_call: TRBJ2-1
clone_size: NA
d_call: TRBD2
cdr3_nt: TGTGCCAGCAGTGAAATAGCGGGAGACAGTGAGCAGTTCTTC
cdr3_aa: CASSEIAGDSEQFF

v_call: TRBV6-4
j_call: TRBJ1-5
clone_size: NA
d_call: NA
cdr3_nt: TGTGCCAGCAGTGCGGAGTCAACTAGCAATCAGCCCCAGCATTTT
cdr3_aa: CASSAESTSNQPQHF

v_call: TRBV10-3
j_call: TRBJ2-3
clone_size: few
d_call: NA
cdr3_nt: TGTGCCATCAGTGGGAGGGGGGCGGATAGCACAGATACGCAGTATTTT
cdr3_aa: CAISGRGADSTDTQYF

v_call: TRBV12-5
j_call: TRBJ2-3
clone_size: NA
d_call: NA
cdr3_nt: TGTGCTAGTGCCACTCTCTACGGGGCAGATACGCAGTATTTT
cdr3_aa: CASATLYGADTQYF

v_call: TRBV20-1
j_call: TRBJ2-4
clone_size: few
d_call: TRBD1
cdr3_nt: TGCAGTGCTAAGATCCGACAGGGTGGATCAAACATTCAGTACTTC
cdr3_aa: CSAKIRQGGSNIQYF

v_call: TRBV27
j_call: TRBJ2-7
clone_size: many
d_call: NA
cdr3_nt: TGTGCCAGCAGTTCCGCCGCGGAGGCGTACTACGAGCAGTACTTC
cdr3_aa: CASSSAAEAYYEQYF

v_call: TRBV5-6
j_call: TRBJ2-1
clone_size: few
d_call: TRBD2
cdr3_nt: TGTGCCAGCAGCCAGACCGGCGGGAGGGACAATGAGCAGTTCTTC
cdr3_aa: CASSQTGGRDNEQFF

v_call: TRBV6-2/TRBV6-3
j_call: TRBJ2-7
clone_size: few
d_call: TRBD2
cdr3_nt: TGTGCCAGCAGTTACGGGAGGGCCTTCTACGAGCAGTACTTC
cdr3_aa: CASSYGRAFYEQYF

v_call: TRBV11-2
j_call: TRBJ2-3
clone_size: few
d_call: TRBD2
cdr3_nt: TGTGCCAGCAGCTCCTCTGTCCCGGGACTAGCGGGAGGCGATACGCAGTATTTT
cdr3_aa: CASSSSVPGLAGGDTQYF

v_call: TRBV20-1
j_call: TRBJ1-4
clone_size: NA
d_call: NA
cdr3_nt: TGCAGTGCTAGAAGGAGAAATGGGGAAAAACTGTTTTTT
cdr3_aa: CSARRRNGEKLFF

v_call: TRBV18
j_call: TRBJ2-5
clone_size: NA
d_call: NA
cdr3_nt: TGTGCCAGCTCACCACCGGAGGGGTACCAAGAGACCCAGTACTTC
cdr3_aa: CASSPPEGYQETQYF

v_call: TRBV5-1
j_call: TRBJ2-1
clone_size: few
d_call: TRBD2
cdr3_nt: TGCGCCAGCAGCTACCATCAGACTAGCACCTTAAAAACCTACAATGAGCAGTTCTTC
cdr3_aa: CASSYHQTSTLKTYNEQFF

v_call: TRBV2
j_call: TRBJ2-1
clone_size: NA
d_call: TRBD2
cdr3_nt: TGTGCCAGCAGTGGCCCTAGCGGATCCTACAATGAGCAGTTCTTC
cdr3_aa: CASSGPSGSYNEQFF

v_call: TRBV12-3/TRBV12-4
j_call: TRBJ2-1
clone_size: many
d_call: NA
cdr3_nt: TGTGCCAGCGGTGTCAATGAGCAGTTCTTC
cdr3_aa: CASGVNEQFF

v_call: TRBV7-2
j_call: TRBJ2-2
clone_size: NA
d_call: NA
cdr3_nt: TGTGCCAGCAGCTTAGCGGCACTCTTTCTTTCCGGGGAGCTGTTTTTT
cdr3_aa: CASSLAALFLSGELFF